This T cell receptor (beta chain) was observed in a study of control samples from healthy donors and cancer patients. The CDR3 runs 17 residues. The germline V gene has CDR1 SGHRS and CDR2 YFSETQ. V was clipped by 0 bases and J by 3 bases; unmatched bases: 6. Data came from immunoSEQ multiplex PCR; TCRdb stores just in-frame clones and leaves some out. The sample has just over 80,000 clones, around 92% seen once. The TCR comes from a man aged 45-60 years in good health. The rearrangement joins TRBV5-1 to TRBJ1-4, with 9 bases lining up with TRBD1. The sequencing input was blood. The CDR3 sequence: CASSLVGQGSANEKLFF. DNA for the CDR3: TGCGCCAGCAGCTTGGTGGGACAGGGTTCGGCTAATGAAAAACTGTTTTTT.